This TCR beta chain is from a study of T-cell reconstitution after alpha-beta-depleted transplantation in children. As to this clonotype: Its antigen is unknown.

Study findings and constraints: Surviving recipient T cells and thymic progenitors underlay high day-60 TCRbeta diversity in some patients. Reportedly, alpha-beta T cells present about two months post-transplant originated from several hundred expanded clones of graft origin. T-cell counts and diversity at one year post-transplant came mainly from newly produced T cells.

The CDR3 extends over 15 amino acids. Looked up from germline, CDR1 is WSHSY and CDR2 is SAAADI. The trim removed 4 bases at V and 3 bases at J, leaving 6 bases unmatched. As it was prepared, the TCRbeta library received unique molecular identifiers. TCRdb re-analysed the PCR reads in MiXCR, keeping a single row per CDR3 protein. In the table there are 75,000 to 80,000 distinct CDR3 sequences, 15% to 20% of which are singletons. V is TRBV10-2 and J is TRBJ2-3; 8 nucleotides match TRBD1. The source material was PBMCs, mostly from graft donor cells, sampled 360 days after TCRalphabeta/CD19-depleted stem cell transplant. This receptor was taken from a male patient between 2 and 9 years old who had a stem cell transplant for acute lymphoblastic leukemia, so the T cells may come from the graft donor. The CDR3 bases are TGCGCCAGCAGTGGACAGGGGTGGGGGACAGATACGCAGTATTTT. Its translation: CASSGQGWGTDTQYF.